The rows below give T cell receptor beta chains drawn from one sample of a study of neurological immune-mediated disorders. TCRdb redid the calling of the 5' RACE reads with MiXCR, one entry per CDR3 protein. In the table there are 18,000 or so distinct CDR3 sequences, 9.5% to 12% of which are singletons. Sequencing was carried out using CD8+ T cells from blood. The receptors shown here come from a woman in her fifties or sixties in good health. CDR3s include the opening cysteine and the closing phenylalanine or tryptophan. A D gene is named only where the DNA matches it firmly. Only part of the rows carry a size: once, few, many, or a class if the clone is expanded.

size | D | J | V | CDR3 | DNA
NA | TRBD2 | TRBJ2-5 | TRBV10-3 | CAISGASGTLQETQYF | TGTGCCATCAGCGGGGCTAGCGGAACCCTCCAAGAGACCCAGTACTTC
many | TRBD2 | TRBJ2-1 | TRBV7-3 | CASSLLAGGSYNEQFF | TGTGCCAGCAGCTTACTGGCGGGGGGTTCCTACAATGAGCAGTTCTTC
many | NA | TRBJ1-2 | TRBV13 | CASSLGLSLEDYGYTF | TGTGCCAGCAGCTTAGGCCTTAGCCTAGAAGACTATGGCTACACCTTC
many | TRBD1 | TRBJ1-5 | TRBV6-5 | CASSEQGAQPQHF | TGTGCCAGCAGTGAACAGGGGGCTCAGCCCCAGCATTTT
many | TRBD2 | TRBJ2-1 | TRBV5-1 | CASSPGGAYNEQFF | TGCGCCAGCTCCCCCGGGGGGGCCTACAATGAGCAGTTCTTC
many | NA | TRBJ1-1 | TRBV7-9 | CASSLERGTEAFF | TGTGCCAGCAGCCTAGAGAGGGGCACTGAAGCTTTCTTT
large | NA | TRBJ2-7 | TRBV7-9 | CASGDLYEQYF | TGTGCCAGCGGCGACTTGTACGAGCAGTACTTC
many | TRBD1 | TRBJ1-4 | TRBV19 | CASAGTGDGKLFF | TGTGCCAGTGCCGGGACAGGGGACGGAAAACTGTTTTTT
many | NA | TRBJ2-7 | TRBV9 | CASSEGLATYEQYF | TGTGCCAGCAGCGAGGGGCTAGCGACCTACGAGCAGTACTTC
many | NA | TRBJ1-5 | TRBV6-6 | CASRLGTSQHF | TGTGCCAGCAGACTCGGGACATCCCAGCATTTT
many | NA | TRBJ1-2 | TRBV3-1 | CASSQDGQTDGYTF | TGTGCCAGCAGCCAAGACGGACAAACAGATGGCTACACCTTC
many | NA | TRBJ2-3 | TRBV7-9 | CASSLPWDTQYF | TGTGCCAGCAGCTTACCATGGGATACGCAGTATTTT
many | NA | TRBJ2-1 | TRBV6-6 | CASSSGKGNEQFF | TGTGCCAGCAGCTCCGGGAAGGGGAATGAGCAGTTCTTC
NA | NA | TRBJ2-2 | TRBV4-2 | CASSHEIGELFF | TGTGCCAGCAGCCACGAAATCGGGGAGCTGTTTTTT
few | NA | TRBJ1-4 | TRBV10-2 | CASSDGGIGEKLFF | TGCGCCAGCAGTGATGGTGGAATCGGTGAAAAACTGTTTTTT
many | TRBD2 | TRBJ2-1 | TRBV4-2 | CASSQEALAGGVYNEQFF | TGTGCCAGCAGCCAAGAGGCCCTAGCGGGGGGGGTCTACAATGAGCAGTTCTTC
many | NA | TRBJ2-1 | TRBV7-2 | CASTTHRSSYNEQFF | TGTGCCAGCACCACCCACCGAAGTTCCTACAATGAGCAGTTCTTC
once | NA | TRBJ2-7 | TRBV20-1 | CSARDHMKASREQYF | TGCAGTGCTAGAGATCATATGAAGGCAAGCAGGGAGCAGTACTTC
many | NA | TRBJ1-6 | TRBV7-9 | CASSLSRLDSPLHF | TGTGCCAGCAGCTTATCCAGGCTGGATTCACCCCTCCACTTT
many | TRBD2 | TRBJ2-1 | TRBV7-2 | CASSLELAGDEQFF | TGTGCCAGCAGCTTAGAACTAGCGGGAGATGAGCAGTTCTTC
many | NA | TRBJ2-1 | TRBV28 | CASSILQGGTYNEQFF | TGTGCCAGCAGTATACTACAGGGAGGAACCTACAATGAGCAGTTCTTC
many | TRBD2 | TRBJ2-1 | TRBV11-2 | CASSSKAGGRLSYNEQFF | TGTGCCAGCAGCTCGAAAGCGGGAGGGCGTTTATCCTACAATGAGCAGTTCTTC
many | NA | TRBJ1-1 | TRBV9 | CASSVEAENTEAFF | TGTGCCAGCAGCGTAGAAGCAGAGAACACTGAAGCTTTCTTT
many | NA | TRBJ2-7 | TRBV28 | CASSSTPDGEHEQYF | TGTGCCAGCAGTTCCACCCCGGATGGGGAGCACGAGCAGTACTTC
many | TRBD2 | TRBJ2-7 | TRBV7-2 | CASSLVSSGGPYYEQYF | TGTGCCAGCAGCTTAGTGTCTAGCGGGGGGCCGTACTACGAGCAGTACTTC
NA | TRBD1 | TRBJ2-1 | TRBV5-1 | CASSLQRQGAGEQFF | TGCGCCAGCAGCTTGCAGAGACAGGGGGCAGGCGAGCAGTTCTTC
many | NA | TRBJ2-2 | TRBV4-1 | CASSQEFWDTGELFF | TGCGCCAGCAGCCAAGAGTTCTGGGACACCGGGGAGCTGTTTTTT
many | TRBD2 | TRBJ2-1 | TRBV20-1 | CSASPGTSAPNEQFF | TGCAGTGCTAGTCCCGGGACTAGCGCCCCCAATGAGCAGTTCTTC
once | NA | TRBJ2-7 | TRBV18 | CASSRDKNYEQYF | TGTGCCAGCTCACGGGACAAAAACTACGAGCAGTACTTC
many | NA | TRBJ1-1 | TRBV6-6 | CASSYSIPWMNTEAFF | TGTGCCAGCAGTTACTCGATCCCTTGGATGAACACTGAAGCTTTCTTT
many | TRBD1 | TRBJ1-2 | TRBV7-9 | CASRPIETGNGYTF | TGTGCCAGCAGACCGATCGAGACAGGGAATGGCTACACCTTC
many | NA | TRBJ1-6 | TRBV20-1 | CSVFGSARGGKNHNSPLHF | TGCAGTGTTTTTGGATCCGCCCGTGGAGGAAAAAATCATAATTCACCCCTCCACTTT
many | NA | TRBJ2-7 | TRBV9 | CASSVGSSYEQYF | TGTGCCAGCAGCGTAGGCAGCTCCTACGAGCAGTACTTC
hyperexpanded | TRBD1 | TRBJ2-3 | TRBV7-3 | CASSQTGASTDTQYF | TGTGCCAGCAGCCAAACAGGGGCCAGCACAGATACGCAGTATTTT
many | TRBD1 | TRBJ1-2 | TRBV6-6 | CASSDYRDSYGYTF | TGTGCCAGCAGTGACTACCGGGACAGCTATGGCTACACCTTC
many | NA | TRBJ2-2 | TRBV6-5 | CASSYGAGELFF | TGTGCCAGCAGTTACGGTGCCGGGGAGCTGTTTTTT
few | NA | TRBJ2-7 | TRBV27 | CASASGQPYEQYF | TGTGCCAGCGCTTCAGGGCAACCCTACGAGCAGTACTTC
many | NA | TRBJ2-5 | TRBV10-3 | CAISGTEETQYF | TGTGCCATCAGTGGGACTGAAGAGACCCAGTACTTC
many | TRBD2 | TRBJ2-7 | TRBV28 | CASSQTSGRLYEQYF | TGTGCCAGCAGCCAGACTAGCGGGAGACTCTACGAGCAGTACTTC
many | NA | TRBJ2-1 | TRBV7-9 | CASSFFKNNEQFF | TGTGCCAGCAGCTTTTTCAAGAACAATGAGCAGTTCTTC
many | TRBD2 | TRBJ2-7 | TRBV4-3 | CASSQDLSGGLYEQYF | TGCGCCAGCAGCCAAGATTTGAGCGGGGGGCTCTACGAGCAGTACTTC
many | TRBD1 | TRBJ2-4 | TRBV5-1 | CASSSGQGRYIQYF | TGCGCCAGCAGCAGTGGACAGGGTCGGTACATTCAGTACTTC
many | NA | TRBJ2-1 | TRBV27 | CASSLGDTSYNEQFF | TGTGCCAGCAGTTTAGGGGACACCTCCTACAATGAGCAGTTCTTC
many | TRBD1 | TRBJ2-7 | TRBV5-6 | CASSTGTGSYEQYF | TGTGCCAGCAGTACCGGGACAGGGTCCTACGAGCAGTACTTC
many | NA | TRBJ2-7 | TRBV10-1 | CASNRDPADF | TGCGCCAGCAACCGGGACCCCGCTGATTTC
many | NA | TRBJ1-4 | TRBV4-1 | CASSQVVTGLDEEKLFF | TGCGCCAGCAGCCAAGTGGTGACAGGACTCGACGAGGAAAAACTGTTTTTT
medium-sized | TRBD1 | TRBJ2-7 | TRBV30 | CAWETGTGGEQYF | TGTGCCTGGGAGACCGGGACAGGGGGCGAGCAGTACTTC
many | NA | TRBJ1-1 | TRBV3-1 | CASSHPREGEKTEAFF | TGTGCCAGCAGCCACCCGAGGGAAGGGGAGAAAACTGAAGCTTTCTTT
many | NA | TRBJ2-7 | TRBV20-1 | CSARGLAAYEQYF | TGCAGTGCTCGGGGGCTAGCGGCCTACGAGCAGTACTTC
NA | NA | TRBJ1-2 | TRBV12-3/TRBV12-4 | CASRDLGRHGYTF | TGTGCCAGCAGGGATTTAGGGAGGCATGGCTACACCTTC
many | NA | TRBJ2-7 | TRBV7-6 | CASSSSGTAYEQYF | TGTGCCAGCAGCTCCTCAGGCACAGCCTACGAGCAGTACTTC
many | NA | TRBJ2-1 | TRBV5-1 | CASGTGTSYNEQFF | TGCGCCAGCGGGACCGGGACCTCCTACAATGAGCAGTTCTTC
many | NA | TRBJ2-5 | TRBV29-1 | CSVEQARGTQYF | TGCAGCGTTGAACAGGCCCGGGGGACCCAGTACTTC
many | NA | TRBJ2-7 | TRBV6-8 | CASSTPDSDYEQYF | TGTGCCAGCAGTACCCCGGACTCCGACTACGAGCAGTACTTC
many | NA | TRBJ2-7 | TRBV19 | CASSTSRVREQYF | TGTGCCAGTAGTACGAGCAGGGTGAGGGAGCAGTACTTC
many | NA | TRBJ2-6 | TRBV18 | CASSGVLPGKHSGANVLTF | TGTGCCAGCTCCGGAGTACTTCCAGGGAAACACTCTGGGGCCAACGTCCTGACTTTC